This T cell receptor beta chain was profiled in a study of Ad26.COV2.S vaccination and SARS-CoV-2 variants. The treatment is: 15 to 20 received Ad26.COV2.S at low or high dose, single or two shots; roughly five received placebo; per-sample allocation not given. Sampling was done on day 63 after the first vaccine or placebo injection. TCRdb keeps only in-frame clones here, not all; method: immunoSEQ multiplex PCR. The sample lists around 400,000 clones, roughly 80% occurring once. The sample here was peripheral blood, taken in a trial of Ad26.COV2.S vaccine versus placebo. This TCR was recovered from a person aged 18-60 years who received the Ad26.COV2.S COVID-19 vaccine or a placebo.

The DNA for the CDR3 is TGCGCCAGCAGCCAAGTGGGGATGGAGGGCAGGGGTGAAAAACTGTTTTTT. Its protein is CASSQVGMEGRGEKLFF. The chain combines TRBV4-1 with TRBJ1-4; D is possibly TRBD1 (6 bases). The germline CDR1 and CDR2 sequences are MGHRA and YSYEKL. The germline V and J ends were trimmed by 1 base and 7 bases, with 19 bases remaining between them. The CDR3 runs to 17 residues.